The source of this T cell receptor (beta chain) is a study of blood T cell repertoires in COVID-19 (dated by TCRdb to 2020 to 2022). At the level of the whole study: Samples from collaborators originated in the United States, Italy and Spain and spanned both the acute and convalescent phases of COVID-19. The prospective study material was composed of cDNA or gDNA derived from T cells, B-cell-depleted T cells, or PBMCs. The dataset comprised deeply sampled blood TCRbeta repertoires from subjects exposed to, actively infected with, or recovered from COVID-19. The repertoires were released in a freely available public database intended as a resource for research on the immune response to SARS-CoV-2. The samples were drawn from two sources: the first 160 participants of the ongoing ImmuneRACE study, and approximately 1,300 subjects contributed by 6 global collaborators. Sample metadata almost always included a de-identified subject ID, COVID-19 status, age in years and sex. HLA class I and class II types, where available, came from metadata supplied by the sample provider rather than from assay-based typing.

The collaborating institutions used their own protocols to collect whole blood in K2EDTA tubes. For TCRbeta analysis, collaborators shipped samples as frozen whole blood, isolated PBMCs, or DNA extracted from either of those sample types. Study-wide findings and limitations: The quantity of clinical and demographic metadata differed by source and by participant and was supplied without curation.

CDR1 and CDR2 are read off the germline V gene as SGDLS and YYNGEE. Spanning cysteine to phenylalanine, the CDR3 consists of 16 amino acids. Only the CDR3 part of the read is kept: 48 bases, read in frame from the first base. Between the V and J ends, shortened by 1 base and 0 bases respectively, the junction contains 11 bases. Of note for this clone: Its antigen is currently not known. There are no base qualities to consult, and no much larger clone falls within one base.

TCRbeta CDR3 regions were amplified from genomic DNA using the immunoSEQ Assay, a bias-controlled multiplex PCR. Per the source publication's procedure: Nucleated cell counts per sample were estimated from amplification of reference gene primers within the assay. To quantify the absolute abundance of each unique TCRbeta CDR3 rearrangement, sequence reads were collapsed and filtered. For each sample, productive Simpson clonality was calculated as the square root of Simpson's diversity index across productive rearrangements. What TCRdb holds here is the immuneACCESS table cut down to in-frame rearrangements. Part of the clones is not present; checked against another copy, under half of the missing clones reflect an unresolved V gene, and the others are unexplained. V, J and clone size were drawn from that table, and D and trimming were deduced from the DNA. In all, the sample holds around 94,000 clones, and around four fifths of those were seen once. 3.5% to 5% of the sample is held by the ten biggest clonotypes.

Rearrangement joined TRBV9 to TRBJ1-3, with the identity of the D gene unclear. This TCR came from a human donor in a cohort sampled during active COVID-19. Sequencing input: peripheral blood. The CDR3 sequence is CASSVKAGNSGNTIYF. The DNA sequence follows: TGTGCCAGCAGCGTAAAGGCAGGAAACTCTGGAAACACCATATATTTT.